Listed here is a single TCR beta chain. TCRdb's table, derived via immunoSEQ multiplex PCR, lists solely in-frame clones and lacks some. The sample lists tens of thousands of clones, approximately 94% occurring once. The sample belongs to a study of technical replicates of blood from a few donors. The TCR sequence derives from a human donor in good health. Some clones in this sample may be carry-over from other donors' samples. Sequencing input: PBMCs.

CDR3 DNA: TGTGCCAGCAGCCCGACTCCCGGACAGGGAGAGGAGCAGTACTTC. Its protein product is CASSPTPGQGEEQYF. The gene calls are TRBV4-2 and TRBJ2-7; 8 bases are a match to TRBD1. There are 15 residues in the CDR3. J was trimmed by 7 bases and V by 4 bases; bases with no gene match: 12. CDR1 is LGHNA and CDR2 is YNFKEQ in the germline V gene.